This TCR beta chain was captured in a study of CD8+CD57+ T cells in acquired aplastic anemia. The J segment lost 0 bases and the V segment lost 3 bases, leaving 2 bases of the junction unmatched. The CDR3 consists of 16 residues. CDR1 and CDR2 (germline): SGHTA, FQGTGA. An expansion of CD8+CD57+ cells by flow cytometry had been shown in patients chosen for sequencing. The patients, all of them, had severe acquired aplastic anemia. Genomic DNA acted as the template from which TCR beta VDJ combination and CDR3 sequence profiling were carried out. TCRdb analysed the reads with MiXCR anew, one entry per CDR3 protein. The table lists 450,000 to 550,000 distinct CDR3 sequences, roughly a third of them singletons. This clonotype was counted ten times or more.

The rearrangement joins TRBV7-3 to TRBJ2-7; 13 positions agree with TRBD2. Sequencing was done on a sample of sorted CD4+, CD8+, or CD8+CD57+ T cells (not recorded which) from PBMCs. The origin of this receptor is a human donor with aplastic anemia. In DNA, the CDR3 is TGTGCCAGCAGCTTCCGACTAGCGGGGGGCTCCTACGAGCAGTACTTC. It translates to CASSFRLAGGSYEQYF.